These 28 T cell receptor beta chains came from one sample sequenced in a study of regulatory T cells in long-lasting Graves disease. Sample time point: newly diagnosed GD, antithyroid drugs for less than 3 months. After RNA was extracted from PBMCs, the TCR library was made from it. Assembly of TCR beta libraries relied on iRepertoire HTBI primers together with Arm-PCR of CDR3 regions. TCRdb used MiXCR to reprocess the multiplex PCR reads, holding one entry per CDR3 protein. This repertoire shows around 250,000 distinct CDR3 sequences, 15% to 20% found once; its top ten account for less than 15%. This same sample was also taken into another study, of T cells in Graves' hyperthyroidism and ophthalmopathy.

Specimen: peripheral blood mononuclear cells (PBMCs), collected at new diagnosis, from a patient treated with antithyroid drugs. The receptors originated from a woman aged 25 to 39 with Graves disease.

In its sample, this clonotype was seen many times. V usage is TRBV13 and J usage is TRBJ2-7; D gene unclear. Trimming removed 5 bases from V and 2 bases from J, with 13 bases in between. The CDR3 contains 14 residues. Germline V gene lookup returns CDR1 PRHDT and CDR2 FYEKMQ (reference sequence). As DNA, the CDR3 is TGTGCCAGCAGCCCCCCCGAAGGCGCCTACGAGCAGTACTTC. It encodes CASSPPEGAYEQYF.

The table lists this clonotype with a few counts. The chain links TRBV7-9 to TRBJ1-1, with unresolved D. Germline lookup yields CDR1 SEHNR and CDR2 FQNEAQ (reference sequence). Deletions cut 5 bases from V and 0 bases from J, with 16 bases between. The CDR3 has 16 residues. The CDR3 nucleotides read TGTGCCAGCAGCCCACCCTTCCGACTGGTGAACACTGAAGCTTTCTTT. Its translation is CASSPPFRLVNTEAFF.

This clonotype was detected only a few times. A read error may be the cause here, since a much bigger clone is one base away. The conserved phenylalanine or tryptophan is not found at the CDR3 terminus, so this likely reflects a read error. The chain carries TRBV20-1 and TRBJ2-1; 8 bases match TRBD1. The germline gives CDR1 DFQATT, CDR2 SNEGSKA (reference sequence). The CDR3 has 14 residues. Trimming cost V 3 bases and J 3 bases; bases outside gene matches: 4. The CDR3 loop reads CSARGTGVYNEQFL. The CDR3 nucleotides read TGCAGTGCTAGGGGGACAGGAGTCTACAATGAGCAGTTCCTC.

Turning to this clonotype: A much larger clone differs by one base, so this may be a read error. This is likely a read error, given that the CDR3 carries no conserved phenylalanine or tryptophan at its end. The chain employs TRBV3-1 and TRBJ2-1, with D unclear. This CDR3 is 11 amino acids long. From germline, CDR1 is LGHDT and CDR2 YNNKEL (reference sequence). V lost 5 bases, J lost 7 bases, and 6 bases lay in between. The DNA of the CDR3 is TGTGCCAGCAGCGCGATAAATGAGCAGTTCGTC. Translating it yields CASSAINEQFV.

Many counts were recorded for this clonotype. CDR3 in amino acids: CASSPGLYTGELFF. The CDR3 DNA follows: TGTGCCAGCTCACCGGGACTATACACCGGGGAGCTGTTTTTT. The rearrangement joins TRBV18 to TRBJ2-2; 7 bases align to TRBD2. The V segment lost 3 bases and the J segment 3 bases; nucleotides outside the gene matches: 1. Germline V gene sequence: CDR1 KGHSH, CDR2 LQKENI. This CDR3 comprises 14 residues.

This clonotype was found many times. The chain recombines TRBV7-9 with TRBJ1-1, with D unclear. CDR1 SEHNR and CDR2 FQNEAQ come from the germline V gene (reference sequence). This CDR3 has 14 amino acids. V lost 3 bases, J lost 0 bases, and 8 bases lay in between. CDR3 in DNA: TGTGCCAGCAGCTTCGGGTTCATGAACACTGAAGCTTTCTTT. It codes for CASSFGFMNTEAFF.

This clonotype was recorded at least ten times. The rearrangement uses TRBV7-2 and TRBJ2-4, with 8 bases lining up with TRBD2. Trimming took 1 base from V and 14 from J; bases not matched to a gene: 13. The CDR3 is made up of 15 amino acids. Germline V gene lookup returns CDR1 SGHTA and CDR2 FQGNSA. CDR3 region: CASSLGRSRGAREYF. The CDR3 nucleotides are TGTGCCAGCAGCTTAGGCCGGTCGCGGGGGGCCCGGGAGTACTTC.

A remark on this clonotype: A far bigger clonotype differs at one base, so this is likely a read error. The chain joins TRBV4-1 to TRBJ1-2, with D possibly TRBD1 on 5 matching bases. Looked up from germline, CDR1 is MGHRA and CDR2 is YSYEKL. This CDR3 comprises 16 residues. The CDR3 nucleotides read TGTGCCAGCAGCTCCCCAGCCAGGGTAAAGGACTATGGCTACACCTTC. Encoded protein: CASSSPARVKDYGYTF.

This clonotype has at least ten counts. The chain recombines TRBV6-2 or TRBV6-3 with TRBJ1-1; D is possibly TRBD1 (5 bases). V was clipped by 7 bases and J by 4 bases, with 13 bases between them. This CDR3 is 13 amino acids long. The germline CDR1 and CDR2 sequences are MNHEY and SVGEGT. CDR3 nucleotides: TGTGCCAGCACCCCCCGGGGGGGCACTGAAGCTTTCTTT. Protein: CASTPRGGTEAFF.

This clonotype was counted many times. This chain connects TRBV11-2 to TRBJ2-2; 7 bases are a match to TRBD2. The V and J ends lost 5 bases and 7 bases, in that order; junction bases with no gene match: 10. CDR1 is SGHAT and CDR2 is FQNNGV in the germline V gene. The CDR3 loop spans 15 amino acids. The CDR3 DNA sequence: TGTGCCAGCAGCACCCTGCTTGGCGGGGGCGGGGAGCTGTTTTTT. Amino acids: CASSTLLGGGGELFF.

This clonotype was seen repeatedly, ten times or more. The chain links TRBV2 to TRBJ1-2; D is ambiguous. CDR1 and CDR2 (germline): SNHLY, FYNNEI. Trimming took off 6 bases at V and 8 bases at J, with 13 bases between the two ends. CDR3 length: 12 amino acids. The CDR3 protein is CASRGIFRGYTF. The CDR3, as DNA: TGTGCCAGCAGGGGGATATTCAGAGGCTACACCTTC. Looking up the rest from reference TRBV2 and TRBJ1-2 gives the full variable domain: EPEVTQTPSHQVTQMGQEVILRCVPISNHLYFYWYRQILGQKVEFLVSFYNNEISEKSEIFDDQFSVERPDGSNFTLKIRSTKLEDSAMYFCASRGIFRGYTFGSGTRLTVV.

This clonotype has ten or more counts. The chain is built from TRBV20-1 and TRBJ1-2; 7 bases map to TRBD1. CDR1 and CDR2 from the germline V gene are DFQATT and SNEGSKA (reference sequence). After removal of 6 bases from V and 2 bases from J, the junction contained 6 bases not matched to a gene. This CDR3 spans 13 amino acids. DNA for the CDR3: TGCAGTGCCCCCCCGACAGGGAACTATGGCTACACCTTC. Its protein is CSAPPTGNYGYTF.

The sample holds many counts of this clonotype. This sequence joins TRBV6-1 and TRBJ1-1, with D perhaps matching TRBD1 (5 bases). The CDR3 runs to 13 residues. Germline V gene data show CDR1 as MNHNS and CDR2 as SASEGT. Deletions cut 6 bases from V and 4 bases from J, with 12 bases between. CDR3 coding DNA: TGTGCCAGCAGATCGCCAGGGTCCACTGAAGCTTTCTTT. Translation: CASRSPGSTEAFF.

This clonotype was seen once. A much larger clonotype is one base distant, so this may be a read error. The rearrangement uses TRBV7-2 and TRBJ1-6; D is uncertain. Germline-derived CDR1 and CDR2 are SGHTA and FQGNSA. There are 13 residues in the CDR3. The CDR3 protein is CASSLIKGSPPHF. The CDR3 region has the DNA TGTGCCAGCAGCTTAATTAAGGGCTCACCCCCCCACTTT. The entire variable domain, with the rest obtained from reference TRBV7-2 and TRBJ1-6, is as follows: GAGVSQSPSNKVTEKGKDVELRCDPISGHTALYWYRQSLGQGLEFLIYFQGNSAPDKSGLPSDRFSAERTGGSVSTLTIQRTQQEDSAVYLCASSLIKGSPPHFGNGTRLTVT.

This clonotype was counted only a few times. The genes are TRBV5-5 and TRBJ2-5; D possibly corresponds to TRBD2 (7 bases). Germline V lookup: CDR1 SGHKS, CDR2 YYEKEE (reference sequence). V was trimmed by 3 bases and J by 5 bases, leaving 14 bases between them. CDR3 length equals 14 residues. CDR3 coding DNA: TGTGCCAGCAGCTCTCCAGGGAGGGGGGAGACCCAGTACTTC. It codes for CASSSPGRGETQYF. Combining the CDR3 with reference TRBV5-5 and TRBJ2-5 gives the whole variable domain DAGVTQSPTHLIKTRGQQVTLRCSPISGHKSVSWYQQVLGQGPQFIFQYYEKEERGRGNFPDRFSARQFPNYSSELNVNALLLGDSALYLCASSSPGRGETQYFGPGTRLLVL.

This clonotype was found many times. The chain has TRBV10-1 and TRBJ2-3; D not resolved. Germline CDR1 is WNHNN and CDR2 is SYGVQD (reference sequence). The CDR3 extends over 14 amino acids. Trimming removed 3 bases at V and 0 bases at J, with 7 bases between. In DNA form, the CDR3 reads TGCGCCAGCAGTGACCAAACTAGCACAGATACGCAGTATTTT. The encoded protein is CASSDQTSTDTQYF.

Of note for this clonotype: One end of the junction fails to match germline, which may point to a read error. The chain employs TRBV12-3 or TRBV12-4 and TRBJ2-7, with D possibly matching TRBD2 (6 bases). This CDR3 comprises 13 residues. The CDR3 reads CASRTGTDYEQDF. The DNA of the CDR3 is TGTGCCAGCAGAACCGGGACGGACTACGAGCAGGACTTC.

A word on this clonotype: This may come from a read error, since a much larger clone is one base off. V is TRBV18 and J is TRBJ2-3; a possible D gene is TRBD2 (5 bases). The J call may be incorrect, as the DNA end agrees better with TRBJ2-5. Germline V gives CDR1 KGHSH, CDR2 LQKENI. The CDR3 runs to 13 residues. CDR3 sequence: CASSSTKDVTQYF. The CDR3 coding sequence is TGTGCCAGCTCATCGACTAAGGACGTGACCCAGTACTTC.

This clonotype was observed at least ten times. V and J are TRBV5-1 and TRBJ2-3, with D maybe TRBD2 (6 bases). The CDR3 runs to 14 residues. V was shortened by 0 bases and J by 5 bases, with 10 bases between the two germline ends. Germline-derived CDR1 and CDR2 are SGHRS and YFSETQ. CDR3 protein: CASSLEGLEDTQYF. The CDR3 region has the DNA TGCGCCAGCAGCTTGGAGGGACTGGAAGATACGCAGTATTTT.

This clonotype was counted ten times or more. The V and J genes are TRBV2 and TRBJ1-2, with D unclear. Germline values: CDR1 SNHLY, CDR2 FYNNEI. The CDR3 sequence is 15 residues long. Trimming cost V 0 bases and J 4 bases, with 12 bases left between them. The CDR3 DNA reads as TGTGCCAGCAGTGAAGCGCAGGTCGCGGGCTATGGCTACACCTTC. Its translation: CASSEAQVAGYGYTF.

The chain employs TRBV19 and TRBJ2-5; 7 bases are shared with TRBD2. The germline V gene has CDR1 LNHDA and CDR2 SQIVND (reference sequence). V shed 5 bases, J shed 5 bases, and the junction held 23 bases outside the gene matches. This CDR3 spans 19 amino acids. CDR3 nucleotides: TGTGCCAGTAGTCAGAAGGGGATGTTAGCGGGCGTCTCCCGGGAGACCCAGTACTTC. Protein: CASSQKGMLAGVSRETQYF.

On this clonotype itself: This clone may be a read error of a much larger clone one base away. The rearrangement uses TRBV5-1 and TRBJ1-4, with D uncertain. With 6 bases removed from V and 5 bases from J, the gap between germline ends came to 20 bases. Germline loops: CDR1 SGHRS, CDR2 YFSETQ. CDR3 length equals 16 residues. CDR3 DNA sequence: TGCGCCAGCAACCCCACCGCAGCAGCACAAAATGAAAAACTGTTTTTT. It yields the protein CASNPTAAAQNEKLFF.

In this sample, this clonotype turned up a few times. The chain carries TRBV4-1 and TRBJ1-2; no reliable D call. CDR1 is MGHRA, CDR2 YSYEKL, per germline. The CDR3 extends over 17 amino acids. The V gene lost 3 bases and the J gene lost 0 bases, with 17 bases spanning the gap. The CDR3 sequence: CASSHQLRGLANYGYTF. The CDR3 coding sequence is TGCGCCAGCAGCCATCAACTTAGAGGGTTAGCTAACTATGGCTACACCTTC.

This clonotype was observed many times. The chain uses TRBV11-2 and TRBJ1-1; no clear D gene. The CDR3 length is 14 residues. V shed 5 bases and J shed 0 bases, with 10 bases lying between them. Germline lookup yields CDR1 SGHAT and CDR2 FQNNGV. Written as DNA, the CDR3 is TGTGCCAGCAGCCTAGGACGGTTGAACACTGAAGCTTTCTTT. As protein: CASSLGRLNTEAFF.

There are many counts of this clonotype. CDR3 in DNA: TGTGCCAGCAGCCCGAGACTAGCGGGGCTCCAAGAGACCCAGTACTTC. As protein: CASSPRLAGLQETQYF. The rearrangement joins TRBV9 to TRBJ2-5; 11 nucleotides line up with TRBD2. CDR3 length: 16 amino acids. J gave up 1 base and V 4 bases, and 6 bases lay outside the gene matches. CDR1 is SGDLS and CDR2 is YYNGEE in the germline V gene. Supplemented by reference TRBV9 and TRBJ2-5, the full variable domain reads DSGVTQTPKHLITATGQRVTLRCSPRSGDLSVYWYQQSLDQGLQFLIQYYNGEERAKGNILERFSAQQFPDLHSELNLSSLELGDSALYFCASSPRLAGLQETQYFGPGTRLLVL.

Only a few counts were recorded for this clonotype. The CDR3 loop reads CASSWGGEREGYEQYF. CDR3 in DNA: TGCGCCAGCAGCTGGGGAGGTGAGCGGGAAGGGTACGAGCAGTACTTC. The gene calls are TRBV5-1 and TRBJ2-7; 7 bases fit TRBD2. V was pared by 3 bases and J by 4 bases, with 13 bases of the junction left unmatched. The CDR3 spans 16 residues. CDR1 SGHRS and CDR2 YFSETQ come from the germline V gene.

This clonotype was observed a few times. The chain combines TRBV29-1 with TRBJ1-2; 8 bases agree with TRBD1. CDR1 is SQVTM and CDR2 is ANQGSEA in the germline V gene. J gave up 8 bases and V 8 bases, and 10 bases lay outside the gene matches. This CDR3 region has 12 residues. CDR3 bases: TGCAGCATAGACCAGGGGGCGAGCGGCTACACCTTC. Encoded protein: CSIDQGASGYTF.

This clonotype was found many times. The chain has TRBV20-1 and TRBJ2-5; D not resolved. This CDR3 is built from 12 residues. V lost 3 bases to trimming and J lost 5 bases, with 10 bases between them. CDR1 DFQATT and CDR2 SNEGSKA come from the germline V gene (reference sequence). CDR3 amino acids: CSASRPAETQYF. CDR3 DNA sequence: TGCAGTGCTAGCAGGCCGGCCGAGACCCAGTACTTC.